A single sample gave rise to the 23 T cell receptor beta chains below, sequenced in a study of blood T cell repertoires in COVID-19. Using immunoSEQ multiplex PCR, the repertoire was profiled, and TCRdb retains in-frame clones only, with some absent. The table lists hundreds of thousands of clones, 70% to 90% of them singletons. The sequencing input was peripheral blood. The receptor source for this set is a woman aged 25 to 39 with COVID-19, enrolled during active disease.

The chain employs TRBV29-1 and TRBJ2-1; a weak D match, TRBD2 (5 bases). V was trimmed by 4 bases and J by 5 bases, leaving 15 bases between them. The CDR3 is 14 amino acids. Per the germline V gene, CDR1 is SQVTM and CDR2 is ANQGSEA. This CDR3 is CSVGGINGDNEQFF. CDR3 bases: TGCAGCGTTGGAGGGATCAACGGGGACAATGAGCAGTTCTTC.

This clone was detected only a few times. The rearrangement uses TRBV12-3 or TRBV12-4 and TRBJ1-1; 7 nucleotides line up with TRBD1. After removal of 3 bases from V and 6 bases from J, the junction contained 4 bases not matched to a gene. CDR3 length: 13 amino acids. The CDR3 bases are TGTGCCAGCAGTTTGACAGGGCAGGCTGAAGCTTTCTTT. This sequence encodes CASSLTGQAEAFF.

The CDR3 sequence: CAWSVRRGHTEAFF. CDR3 DNA sequence: TGTGCCTGGAGTGTGCGCAGGGGGCACACTGAAGCTTTCTTT. This chain links TRBV30 with TRBJ1-1; 8 positions agree with TRBD1. There are 14 residues in the CDR3. The ends lost 0 bases at V and 3 bases at J; junction bases unmatched: 3. In germline, CDR1 is GTSNPN, CDR2 SVGIG (reference sequence).

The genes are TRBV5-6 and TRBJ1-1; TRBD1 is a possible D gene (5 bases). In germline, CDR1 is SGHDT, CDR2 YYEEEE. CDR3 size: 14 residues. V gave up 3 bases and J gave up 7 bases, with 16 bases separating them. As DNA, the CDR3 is TGTGCCAGCAGCTGGGGCCCCAGGGCGTATGAAGCTTTCTTT. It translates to CASSWGPRAYEAFF. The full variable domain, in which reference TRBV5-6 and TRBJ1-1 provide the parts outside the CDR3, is DAGVTQSPTHLIKTRGQQVTLRCSPKSGHDTVSWYQQALGQGPQFIFQYYEEEERQRGNFPDRFSGHQFPNYSSELNVNALLLGDSALYLCASSWGPRAYEAFFGQGTRLTVV.

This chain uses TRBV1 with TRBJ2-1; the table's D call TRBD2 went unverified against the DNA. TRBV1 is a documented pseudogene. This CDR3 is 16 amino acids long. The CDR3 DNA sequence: TGCACCAGCACCTCGAGGGCGGGAGAAATTGTCAATGAGCAGTTCTTC. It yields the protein CTSTSRAGEIVNEQFF.

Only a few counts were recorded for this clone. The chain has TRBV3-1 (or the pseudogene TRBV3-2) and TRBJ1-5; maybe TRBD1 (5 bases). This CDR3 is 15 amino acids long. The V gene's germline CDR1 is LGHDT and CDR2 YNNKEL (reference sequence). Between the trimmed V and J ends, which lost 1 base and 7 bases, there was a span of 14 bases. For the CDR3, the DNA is TGTGCCAGCAGCCAAGCTGCTGGGCGGGGGCAGCCCCAGCATTTT. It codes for CASSQAAGRGQPQHF.

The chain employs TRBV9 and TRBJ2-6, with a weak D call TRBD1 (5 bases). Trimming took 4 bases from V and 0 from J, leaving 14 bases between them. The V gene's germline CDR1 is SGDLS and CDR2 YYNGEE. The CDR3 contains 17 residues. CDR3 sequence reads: CASSIKGQSSGANVLTF. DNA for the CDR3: TGTGCCAGCAGCATAAAGGGGCAGAGCTCTGGGGCCAACGTCCTGACTTTC.

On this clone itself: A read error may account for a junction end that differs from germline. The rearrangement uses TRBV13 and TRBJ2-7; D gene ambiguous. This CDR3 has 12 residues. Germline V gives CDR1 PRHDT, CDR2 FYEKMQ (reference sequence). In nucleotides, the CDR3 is TGTGCCAGCAGCCTAGGCCCCCTCGAGCAGTACTTC. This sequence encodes CASSLGPLEQYF.

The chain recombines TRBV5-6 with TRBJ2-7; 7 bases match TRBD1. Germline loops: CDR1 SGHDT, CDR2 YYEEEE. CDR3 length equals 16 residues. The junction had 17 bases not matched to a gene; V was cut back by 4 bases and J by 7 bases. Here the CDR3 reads CASSQRGGQLSQEQYF. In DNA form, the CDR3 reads TGTGCCAGCAGCCAACGTGGGGGACAGTTATCGCAGGAGCAGTACTTC.

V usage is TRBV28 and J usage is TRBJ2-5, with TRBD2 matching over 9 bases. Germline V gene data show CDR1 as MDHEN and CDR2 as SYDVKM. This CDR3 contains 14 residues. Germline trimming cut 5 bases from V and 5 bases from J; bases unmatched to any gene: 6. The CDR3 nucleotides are TGTGCCAGCAGTCCCTTAGCGGGAGCTGAGACCCAGTACTTC. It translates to CASSPLAGAETQYF.

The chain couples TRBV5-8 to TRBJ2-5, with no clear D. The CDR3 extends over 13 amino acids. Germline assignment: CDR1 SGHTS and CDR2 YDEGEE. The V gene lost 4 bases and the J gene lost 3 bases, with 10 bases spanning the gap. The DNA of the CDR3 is TGTGCCAGCAGCGCCACGAGCAAAGAGACCCAGTACTTC. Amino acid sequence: CASSATSKETQYF.

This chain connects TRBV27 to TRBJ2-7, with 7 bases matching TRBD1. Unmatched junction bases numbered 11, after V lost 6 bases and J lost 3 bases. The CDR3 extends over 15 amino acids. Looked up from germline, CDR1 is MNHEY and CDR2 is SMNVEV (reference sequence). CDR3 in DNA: TGTGCCAGCAGGTCCCCAATGGGGACAGACTACGAGCAGTACTTC. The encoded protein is CASRSPMGTDYEQYF.

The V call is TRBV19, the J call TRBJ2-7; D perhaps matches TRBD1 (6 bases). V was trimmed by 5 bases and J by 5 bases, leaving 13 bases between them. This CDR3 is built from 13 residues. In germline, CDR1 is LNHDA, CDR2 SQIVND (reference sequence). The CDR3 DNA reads TGTGCCAGTAGTCCACGAACAGGGAACGAGCAGTACTTC. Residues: CASSPRTGNEQYF.

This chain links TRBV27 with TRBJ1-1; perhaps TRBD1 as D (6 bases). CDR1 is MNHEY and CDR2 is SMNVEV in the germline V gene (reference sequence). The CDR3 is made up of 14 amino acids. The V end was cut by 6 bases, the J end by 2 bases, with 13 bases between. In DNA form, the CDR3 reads TGTGCCAGCAGCGCACAGGGTGGTAACACTGAAGCTTTCTTT. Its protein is CASSAQGGNTEAFF.

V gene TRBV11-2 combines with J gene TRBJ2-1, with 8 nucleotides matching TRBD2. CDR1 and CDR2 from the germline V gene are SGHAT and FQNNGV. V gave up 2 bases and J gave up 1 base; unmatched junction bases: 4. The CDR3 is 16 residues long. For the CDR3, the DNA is TGTGCCAGCAGCTTAAACGGGAGGGGGTCCTACAATGAGCAGTTCTTC. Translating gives CASSLNGRGSYNEQFF.

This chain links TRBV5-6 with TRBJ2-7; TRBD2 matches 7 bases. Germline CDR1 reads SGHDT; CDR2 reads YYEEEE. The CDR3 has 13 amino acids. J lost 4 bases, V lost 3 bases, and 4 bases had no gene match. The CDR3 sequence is CASSWGGGYEQYV. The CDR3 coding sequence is TGTGCCAGCAGCTGGGGGGGTGGTTACGAGCAGTACGTC.

CDR3 DNA: TGTGCCAGCAGTGAATTTGACTCCTCCGACTACAATGAGCAGTTCTTC. As protein: CASSEFDSSDYNEQFF. The chain joins TRBV6-1 to TRBJ2-1; D unresolved. From germline, CDR1 is MNHNS and CDR2 SASEGT. Trimming pared 2 bases from V and 3 bases from J, leaving 14 bases between. The CDR3 loop spans 16 amino acids.

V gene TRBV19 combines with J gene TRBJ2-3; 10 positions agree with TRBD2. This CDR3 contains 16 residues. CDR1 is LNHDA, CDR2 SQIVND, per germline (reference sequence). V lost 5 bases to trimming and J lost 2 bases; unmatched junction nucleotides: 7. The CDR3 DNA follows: TGTGCCAGTAGTCCGCTGACTAGCGGGTACACAGATACGCAGTATTTT. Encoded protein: CASSPLTSGYTDTQYF.

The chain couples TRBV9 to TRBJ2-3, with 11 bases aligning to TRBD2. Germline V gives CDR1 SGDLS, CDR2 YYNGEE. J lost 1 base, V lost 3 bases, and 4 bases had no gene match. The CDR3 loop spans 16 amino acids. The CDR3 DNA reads TGTGCCAGCAGCGAAGGACTAGCGGGCGGCACAGATACGCAGTATTTT. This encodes CASSEGLAGGTDTQYF.

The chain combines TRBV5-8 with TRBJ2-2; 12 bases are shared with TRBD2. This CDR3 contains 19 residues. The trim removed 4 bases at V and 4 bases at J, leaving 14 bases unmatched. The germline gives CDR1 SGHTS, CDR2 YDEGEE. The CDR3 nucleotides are TGTGCCAGCAGCCCGGCAAGGACTAGCGGGAACGCGGGCACCGGGGAGCTGTTTTTT. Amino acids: CASSPARTSGNAGTGELFF.

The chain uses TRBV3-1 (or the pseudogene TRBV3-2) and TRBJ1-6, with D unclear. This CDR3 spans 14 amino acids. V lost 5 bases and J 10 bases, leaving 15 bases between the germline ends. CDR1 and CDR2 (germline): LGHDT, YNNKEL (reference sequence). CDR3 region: CASSFRGGDSPLHF. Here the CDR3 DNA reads TGTGCCAGCAGCTTCCGGGGTGGTGACTCACCCCTCCACTTT.

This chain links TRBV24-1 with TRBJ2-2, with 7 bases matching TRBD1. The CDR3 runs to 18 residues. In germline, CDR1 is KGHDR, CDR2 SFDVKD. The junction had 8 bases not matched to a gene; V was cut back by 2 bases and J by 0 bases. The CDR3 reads CATSDSIPGQPNTGELFF. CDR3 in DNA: TGTGCCACCAGTGATTCCATCCCGGGACAGCCGAACACCGGGGAGCTGTTTTTT.

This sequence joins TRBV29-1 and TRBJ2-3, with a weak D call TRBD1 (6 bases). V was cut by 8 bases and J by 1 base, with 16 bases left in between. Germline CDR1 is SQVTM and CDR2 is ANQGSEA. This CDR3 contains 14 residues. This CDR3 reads CSPTGLAGTDTQYF. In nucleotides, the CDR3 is TGCAGCCCTACAGGGCTAGCAGGCACAGATACGCAGTATTTT.